This TCR beta chain was recovered during a study of T cells in tumors after PD-1 blockade. Across the whole study: During anti-PD-1 treatment, some patients continued daily vismodegib 150 mg. General study points: Expanded exhausted CD8+ clones after therapy were mostly novel clonotypes.

The CDR3 is 19 amino acids. Trimming shortened V by 0 bases and J by 2 bases, and 24 bases separated the two germline ends. Germline CDR1 is SGHKS and CDR2 is YYEKEE (reference sequence). This clone qualifies as large. Antigen unknown. Assay: immunoSEQ multiplex PCR; the TCRdb copy retains only in-frame clones and omits some. The data hold 4,400 or so clones, with about three fifths observed a single time. The rearrangement joins TRBV5-5 to TRBJ2-7, with D perhaps given as TRBD1 or TRBD2 (8 bases each). This TCR was recovered from a human donor with basal cell carcinoma. Sequenced material: tumor tissue, taken after anti-PD-1 treatment. CDR3 nucleotide sequence: TGTGCCAGCAGCTTGGTGGGACAGGTTGCGGGGGGTTCCCCCTACGAGCAGTACTTC. Translated, it gives CASSLVGQVAGGSPYEQYF. Full variable domain (rest looked up from reference TRBV5-5 and TRBJ2-7): DAGVTQSPTHLIKTRGQQVTLRCSPISGHKSVSWYQQVLGQGPQFIFQYYEKEERGRGNFPDRFSARQFPNYSSELNVNALLLGDSALYLCASSLVGQVAGGSPYEQYFGPGTRLTVT.